This T cell receptor beta chain derives from a study of blood T cells in healthy people across ages. Together with a sample-barcoded 5' primer, a J-beta primer mix was included in a second PCR lasting roughly 6 to 12 cycles. TCRdb redid the calling of the 5' RACE reads with MiXCR, one entry per CDR3 protein. The data contain around 1.1 million distinct CDR3 sequences, roughly two fifths of them seen just once; the ten biggest clones take up over 10%. V gave up 5 bases and J gave up 6 bases; unmatched junction bases: 8. CDR3 size: 14 residues. The V gene's germline CDR1 is SGHTA and CDR2 FQGNSA. The sample was blood. V usage is TRBV7-2 and J usage is TRBJ2-5; 8 bases align to TRBD2. The sequence derives from a man aged 18 to 35 in good health. CDR3 nucleotide sequence: TGTGCCAGCAGCCCCGGGGGGGCTCGAAAGACCCAGTACTTC. It codes for CASSPGGARKTQYF.